This T cell receptor (beta chain) stems from a study of T cells in Graves' hyperthyroidism and ophthalmopathy. The CDR3 is 15 amino acids. Germline CDR1 LNHDA, CDR2 SQIVND (reference sequence). Trimming cost V 5 bases and J 4 bases, with 17 bases left between them. From RNA transcripts, TCR beta CDR3 regions were amplified. The primer set for the first-round RT-PCR of the TCR CDR3 was HTBI. Via MiXCR, TCRdb re-called the multiplex PCR reads, giving one row per CDR3 protein. The sample includes around 300,000 distinct CDR3 sequences, around 20% of them seen just once. A NOSPECS grade of at least 4, a Clinical Activity Score of at least 3 and duration under 3 months were recorded in ophthalmopathy patients. On the basis of clinical symptoms, serum thyroxine and TRAb, thyroid ultrasound and orbital computed tomography, diagnoses were made.

The receptor's source is a man in his thirties or forties with Graves' ophthalmopathy. The chain has TRBV19 and TRBJ1-2, with D possibly TRBD1 on 5 matching bases. Sequenced sample: blood. CDR3 in amino acids: CASSPGTISGYGYTF. The CDR3 coding sequence is TGTGCCAGTAGTCCTGGGACTATCTCAGGCTATGGCTACACCTTC.